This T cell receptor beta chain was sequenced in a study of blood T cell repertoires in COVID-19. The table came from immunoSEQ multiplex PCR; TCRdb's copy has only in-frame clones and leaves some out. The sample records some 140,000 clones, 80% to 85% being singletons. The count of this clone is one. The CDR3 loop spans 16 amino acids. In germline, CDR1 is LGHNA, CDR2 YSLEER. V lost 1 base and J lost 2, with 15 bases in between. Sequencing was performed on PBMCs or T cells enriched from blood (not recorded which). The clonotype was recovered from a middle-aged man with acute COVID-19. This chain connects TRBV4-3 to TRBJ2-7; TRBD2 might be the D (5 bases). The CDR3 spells CASSQALVTGTYEQYF. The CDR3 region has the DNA TGCGCCAGCAGCCAAGCTTTAGTGACGGGGACCTACGAGCAGTACTTC.